Following are 28 T cell receptor beta chains from one sample sequenced in a study of post-analysis software for immune sequencing data. These receptors' targets are unknown. Notes on the study in general: Higher frequency in patients than in controls was seen for several TRBV segments, with TRBV5-6, TRBV5-1 and TRBV20-1 among them.

cDNA libraries of TCR beta carried unique molecular identifiers. Using its own MiXCR run on the PCR reads, TCRdb lists one record per CDR3 protein. Of some 240,000 distinct CDR3 sequences in the sample, 30% to 45% are singletons; the top ten hold more than 4%. Specimen: blood. These receptors were taken from a girl aged 5-17 years with multiple sclerosis.

V is TRBV6-1 and J is TRBJ1-2; possibly TRBD1 for D (6 bases). Per germline, CDR1 MNHNS and CDR2 SASEGT. There are 16 residues in the CDR3. The V and J ends lost 4 bases and 4 bases respectively, with 19 bases between them. In nucleotides, the CDR3 is TGTGCCAGCAGTGTTGGGCGGGGGGGCGCCGGCTATGGCTACACCTTC. Its protein product is CASSVGRGGAGYGYTF.

Ten or more counts support this clonotype. V is TRBV20-1 and J is TRBJ2-5; 8 nucleotides agree with TRBD2. V dropped 3 bases and J dropped 6; count of bases not matched to a gene: 15. This CDR3 spans 16 amino acids. Germline V CDR1 and CDR2: DFQATT, SNEGSKA (reference sequence). This chain's CDR3 is CSASLPTSGGGKTQYF. CDR3 in DNA: TGCAGTGCTAGCCTCCCTACTAGCGGAGGGGGGAAGACCCAGTACTTC.

This clonotype was seen only a few times. The chain uses TRBV5-1 and TRBJ1-1; 8 positions agree with TRBD1. Germline assignment: CDR1 SGHRS and CDR2 YFSETQ. Losses at the gene ends were 3 bases for V and 4 bases for J; bases not matched to a gene: 8. This CDR3 spans 15 amino acids. CDR3 sequence reads: CASSSSGQGGTEAFF. In DNA, the CDR3 is TGCGCCAGCAGCTCTTCCGGACAGGGCGGCACTGAAGCTTTCTTT.

This clonotype has ten or more counts. The V call is TRBV11-2, the J call TRBJ2-3, with a tentative D call TRBD1 (5 bases). Deletions cut 4 bases from V and 2 bases from J, with 13 bases between. Germline CDR1 reads SGHAT; CDR2 reads FQNNGV. CDR3 length: 15 residues. CDR3 loop: CASSSRTLTTDTQYF. The CDR3 nucleotides are TGTGCCAGCAGCTCCAGGACATTAACCACAGATACGCAGTATTTT. Together with reference TRBV11-2 and TRBJ2-3, the CDR3 gives the full variable domain: EAGVAQSPRYKIIEKRQSVAFWCNPISGHATLYWYQQILGQGPKLLIQFQNNGVVDDSQLPKDRFSAERLKGVDSTLKIQPAKLEDSAVYLCASSSRTLTTDTQYFGPGTRLTVL.

This clonotype was seen repeatedly, ten times or more. The rearrangement uses TRBV3-1 and TRBJ2-3, with 7 bases identical to TRBD2. In germline, CDR1 is LGHDT, CDR2 YNNKEL (reference sequence). Trimming cost V 1 base and J 1 base; bases outside gene matches: 8. The CDR3 extends over 17 amino acids. The CDR3 DNA reads TGTGCCAGCAGCCAAGGCCCGACTAGCTGGCGCACAGATACGCAGTATTTT. Translation gives CASSQGPTSWRTDTQYF.

On this clonotype itself: A much larger clone differs by one base, so this may be a read error. The chain has TRBV10-3 and TRBJ2-3; D possibly corresponds to TRBD2 (6 bases). CDR3 length: 14 residues. From germline, CDR1 is ENHRY and CDR2 SYGVKD. In nucleotides, the CDR3 is TGTGCCATCAGTGGGGACTTCGTCACAAATACGCAGTATTTT. Translation: CAISGDFVTNTQYF.

This clonotype was counted at least ten times. The V and J genes are TRBV20-1 and TRBJ2-1; 8 nucleotides match TRBD2. V gave up 0 bases and J gave up 4 bases; unmatched junction bases: 5. Germline-derived CDR1 and CDR2 are DFQATT and SNEGSKA (reference sequence). The CDR3 loop spans 15 amino acids. Here the CDR3 reads CSARDHGGGYNEQFF. In DNA, the CDR3 is TGCAGTGCTAGAGATCACGGCGGGGGGTACAATGAGCAGTTCTTC.

With respect to this clonotype: This clone may be a read error of a much larger clone one base away. The J gene is TRBJ2-1, the V gene TRBV7-2; no firm D call. Germline-derived CDR1 and CDR2 are SGHTA and FQGNSA. V was trimmed by 3 bases and J by 10 bases, leaving 10 bases between them. This CDR3 region has 12 residues. CDR3 DNA: TGTGCCAGCAGCTTCTCAGGTTGGGAGCAGTTCTTC. Amino acids: CASSFSGWEQFF.

This clonotype was recorded at least ten times. Just one base apart from a much larger clone, this may be a read error. This chain uses TRBV15 with TRBJ2-5; D may be TRBD2 (5 bases). From germline, CDR1 is LNHNV and CDR2 YYDKDF (reference sequence). This CDR3 region has 13 residues. Written as DNA, the CDR3 is TGTACCACCAGCAGCGGATTGGTAGAGACCCAGTACTTC. Translation: CTTSSGLVETQYF.

The chain has TRBV20-1 and TRBJ2-7; perhaps TRBD1 as D (6 bases). From germline, CDR1 is DFQATT and CDR2 SNEGSKA (reference sequence). Trimming pared 6 bases from V and 0 bases from J, leaving 18 bases between. The CDR3 extends over 15 amino acids. The CDR3 bases are TGCAGTGCAGATTCTCACAGGGCGTTCTCCTACGAGCAGTACTTC. This codes for CSADSHRAFSYEQYF.

The chain couples TRBV6-5 to TRBJ2-3; 7 bases agree with TRBD2. The CDR3 totals 16 residues. CDR1 and CDR2 from the germline V gene are MNHEY and SVGAGI. J was trimmed by 0 bases and V by 0 bases; bases with no gene match: 3. The CDR3 DNA reads TGTGCCAGCAGTTACTCGGGGCGGGGGAGCACAGATACGCAGTATTTT. Protein: CASSYSGRGSTDTQYF.

The V call is TRBV20-1, the J call TRBJ2-4; 10 bases align to TRBD1. The end of the DNA fits TRBJ2-7 better, so the J call may be wrong. Germline V gene lookup returns CDR1 DFQATT and CDR2 SNEGSKA (reference sequence). This CDR3 is built from 14 residues. The CDR3: CSARRGQGSDEQYF. The CDR3 bases are TGCAGTGCTAGAAGGGGACAGGGGAGCGACGAGCAGTACTTC.

The chain combines TRBV6-5 with TRBJ1-2; D not resolved. This CDR3 region has 19 residues. V shed 2 bases and J shed 5 bases, with 27 bases lying between them. Germline CDR1 is MNHEY and CDR2 is SVGAGI. The chain's CDR3 is CASSYAYQVVQPIPYGYTF. The CDR3 region has the DNA TGTGCCAGCAGTTACGCCTATCAGGTGGTGCAGCCGATCCCTTATGGCTACACCTTC.

This clonotype was recorded once. At one of its ends the junction is not consistent with the germline gene, which may arise from a read error. The chain recombines TRBV10-3 with TRBJ2-2, with 11 bases lining up with TRBD2. CDR3 length: 14 amino acids. CDR1 ENHRY and CDR2 SYGVKD come from the germline V gene. The CDR3 bases are TGTGCCATCAGTGTACTAGCGGGAGAAGGGGAGCGGTTTTTT. Residues: CAISVLAGEGERFF.

This clonotype has ten or more counts. This chain uses TRBV5-5 with TRBJ2-4; tentatively, D is TRBD1 (7 bases). Germline loops: CDR1 SGHKS, CDR2 YYEKEE (reference sequence). The V end was cut by 2 bases, the J end by 0 bases, with 9 bases between. CDR3 size: 15 residues. CDR3 in DNA: TGTGCCAGCAGCTTCCAGGGGGGAGCCAAAAACATTCAGTACTTC. Translation gives CASSFQGGAKNIQYF.

This clonotype was detected ten times or more. The chain combines TRBV5-1 with TRBJ2-7; D not certain. This CDR3 contains 12 residues. Germline V gene data show CDR1 as SGHRS and CDR2 as YFSETQ. V lost 1 base and J 12 bases, leaving 14 bases between the germline ends. CDR3 region: CASSLSPRRRYF. The CDR3, as DNA: TGCGCCAGCAGCTTGAGTCCGAGGCGGCGGTACTTC.

This clonotype was detected ten times or more. This sequence joins TRBV28 and TRBJ1-5; perhaps TRBD1 as D (5 bases). Germline CDR1 and CDR2: MDHEN and SYDVKM. The CDR3 runs to 16 residues. The V and J ends lost 5 bases and 0 bases respectively, with 14 bases between them. In DNA, the CDR3 is TGTGCCAGCAGTCGAATCCAGGGAAATAGCAATCAGCCCCAGCATTTT. This translates into CASSRIQGNSNQPQHF.

The chain is built from TRBV4-2 and TRBJ2-1; D is ambiguous. Germline assignment: CDR1 LGHNA and CDR2 YNFKEQ. This CDR3 is 15 amino acids long. Trimming removed 0 bases from V and 6 bases from J, with 12 bases in between. The CDR3 DNA is TGTGCCAGCAGCCAAGATGTCGTTAACGGCAATGAGCAGTTCTTC. Its protein is CASSQDVVNGNEQFF.

This chain connects TRBV9 to TRBJ2-2; D gene unclear. Germline CDR1 and CDR2: SGDLS and YYNGEE. Trimming removed 0 bases at V and 2 bases at J, with 5 bases between. This CDR3 contains 14 residues. In nucleotides, the CDR3 is TGTGCCAGCAGCGTAGAACCAAACACCGGGGAGCTGTTTTTT. Translated: CASSVEPNTGELFF.

The chain links TRBV24-1 to TRBJ2-4; D gene uncertain. The J call may not be correct, given that the DNA end is closer to TRBJ2-7. The germline V gene encodes CDR1 KGHDR and CDR2 SFDVKD. This CDR3 is 13 amino acids long. As DNA, the CDR3 is TGTGCCACCCAAGGGCGTAGCTCCTACGAGCAGTACTTC. Translating gives CATQGRSSYEQYF.

This clonotype occurred many times. The rearrangement joins TRBV12-3 or TRBV12-4 to TRBJ2-4; D perhaps matches TRBD2 (5 bases). The CDR3 length is 12 residues. V lost 7 bases and J lost 8, with 12 bases in between. The CDR3 protein is CASKGGTDIQYF. The CDR3, as DNA: TGTGCCAGCAAAGGAGGAACGGACATTCAGTACTTC.

This clonotype was seen many times. J is TRBJ1-5 and V is TRBV6-5, with D tentatively TRBD1 (6 bases). Per the germline V gene, CDR1 is MNHEY and CDR2 is SVGAGI. V was cut by 6 bases and J by 7 bases, with 13 bases left in between. This CDR3 has 13 amino acids. The CDR3 is CASSLTQGQPQHF. CDR3 in DNA: TGTGCCAGCAGCCTTACGCAGGGGCAGCCCCAGCATTTT.

Remarks on this clonotype: Since a much larger clone is just one base distant, this may be a read error. The chain joins TRBV5-1 to TRBJ2-7; no firm D call. The CDR3 is 14 amino acids. V lost 0 bases to trimming and J lost 7 bases, with 14 bases between them. Germline V gene lookup returns CDR1 SGHRS and CDR2 YFSETQ. CDR3 DNA sequence: TGCGCCAGCAGCTTGGATAGGAGCTCGGATGAGCAGTACTTC. The encoded protein is CASSLDRSSDEQYF.

Here the CDR3 DNA reads TGTGCCACCAGCAGAGGTGGGACAGGGGGCAGAGATACGCAGTATTTT. It specifies CATSRGGTGGRDTQYF. The rearrangement uses TRBV15 and TRBJ2-3; 12 bases line up with TRBD1. CDR3 length: 16 residues. CDR1 is LNHNV, CDR2 YYDKDF, per germline (reference sequence). V dropped 1 base and J dropped 5; count of bases not matched to a gene: 4.

The J gene is TRBJ2-5, the V gene TRBV19, with D tentatively TRBD1 or TRBD2 (5 bases each). The germline V gene encodes CDR1 LNHDA and CDR2 SQIVND (reference sequence). V was shortened by 0 bases and J by 5 bases, with 10 bases between the two germline ends. The CDR3 spans 14 residues. CDR3 coding DNA: TGTGCCAGTAGTATAGATGGCAGGGAGGAGACCCAGTACTTC. Translated: CASSIDGREETQYF.

A remark on this clonotype: An end of the junction differs from the germline gene, which may be a read error. The chain carries TRBV5-1 and TRBJ2-4; D tentatively fits TRBD1 or TRBD2 (5 bases each). This CDR3 has 13 residues. Germline CDR1 reads SGHRS; CDR2 reads YFSETQ. As DNA, the CDR3 is TGCGCCAGCAGTTTGGGGCCTAGCAACATTCAGTACTTC. Encoded protein: CASSLGPSNIQYF.

The chain links TRBV6-1 to TRBJ1-2; maybe TRBD1 (5 bases). The CDR3 is 14 residues long. The germline V gene encodes CDR1 MNHNS and CDR2 SASEGT. With 2 bases removed from V and 9 bases from J, the gap between germline ends came to 16 bases. The CDR3 DNA reads TGTGCCAGCAGTGAATTGGCGGGGGATGATTGCTACACCTTC. Translated: CASSELAGDDCYTF.

The rearrangement uses TRBV6-6 and TRBJ1-1; 7 nucleotides match TRBD1. Looked up from germline, CDR1 is MNHNY and CDR2 is SVGAGI (reference sequence). V lost 1 base and J lost 1; bases outside the gene matches: 0. The CDR3 spans 14 residues. CDR3 amino acids: CASSYYRGNTEAFF. The CDR3 DNA reads TGTGCCAGCAGTTACTACAGGGGGAACACTGAAGCTTTCTTT.